This entry describes one TCR beta chain. Its antigen is not identified. The source of the sample is a study of T cell responses to AZD1222 COVID-19 vaccine. About the study: The analysis combined second doses at about 4 or about 12 weeks. Overall study findings and caveats: Samples come after the peak T cell response, not at day 14. Spike was spanned by vaccine-associated CD4 TCRs, which were dominant at 160-218 and 743-854. The donors showed a predominance of white British ancestry and of females, with possible underestimation of clonal diversity.

Measured with immunoSEQ multiplex PCR; TCRdb has only the in-frame clones, and not every one. The top ten hold less than 5.5% of the sample, which has under 150,000 clones, around 91% seen once. Germline V lookup: CDR1 SGDLS, CDR2 YYNGEE. CDR3 length: 12 residues. Trimming pared 0 bases from V and 6 bases from J, leaving 4 bases between. This TCR derives from an adult in good health. The material sequenced was peripheral blood, taken on day 0 of AZD1222 vaccination. This chain links TRBV9 with TRBJ2-1; D unclear. The DNA for the CDR3 is TGTGCCAGCAGCGTAGATATCAATGAGCAGTTCTTC. Translated: CASSVDINEQFF.